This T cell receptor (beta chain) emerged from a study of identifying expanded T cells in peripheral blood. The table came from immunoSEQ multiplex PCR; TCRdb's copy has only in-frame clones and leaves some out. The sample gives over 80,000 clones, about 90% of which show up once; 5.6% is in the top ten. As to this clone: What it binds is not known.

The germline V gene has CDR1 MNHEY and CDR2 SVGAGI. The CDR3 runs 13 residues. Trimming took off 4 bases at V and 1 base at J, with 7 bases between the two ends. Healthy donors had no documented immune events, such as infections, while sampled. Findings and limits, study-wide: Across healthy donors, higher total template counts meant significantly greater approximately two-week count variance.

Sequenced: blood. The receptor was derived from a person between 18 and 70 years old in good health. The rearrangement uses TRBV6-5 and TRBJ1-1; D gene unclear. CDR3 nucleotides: TGTGCCAGCAGTTTCCAACAGAACACTGAAGCTTTCTTT. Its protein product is CASSFQQNTEAFF.